A single T cell receptor beta chain is shown here with its context. Its antigen remains unknown. These data come from a study of shared clonotypes between healthy human individuals. Study details: Used for every donor were three CD4 naive, three CD4 memory, two CD8 naive and one CD8 memory plate. Overall study results and limits: Unshared clonotypes carried lower generation probabilities than those common to all four donors. A handful of donors held about 4.5% of naive CD4 clonotypes in common. There were few donors, and this limited the genetic and exposure-history diversity represented.

The CDR3 is made up of 13 amino acids. CDR1 and CDR2 (germline): GTSNPN, SVGIG (reference sequence). V dropped 2 bases and J dropped 10; count of bases not matched to a gene: 6. TCRdb keeps only in-frame clones here, not all; method: immunoSEQ multiplex PCR. The table records about 380,000 clones, just over 95% of them present only once. The sample comprised memory CD8+ T cells sorted from blood. Subset defined: CD45RO+ cells pooled with CCR7-negative TemRA cells. The TCR originated in a man under 40 in good health. This chain uses TRBV30 with TRBJ1-4, with 8 nucleotides matching TRBD1. CDR3 sequence: CAWSNGQGRKLFF. The CDR3 nucleotides read TGTGCCTGGAGTAACGGACAGGGACGAAAACTGTTTTTT.